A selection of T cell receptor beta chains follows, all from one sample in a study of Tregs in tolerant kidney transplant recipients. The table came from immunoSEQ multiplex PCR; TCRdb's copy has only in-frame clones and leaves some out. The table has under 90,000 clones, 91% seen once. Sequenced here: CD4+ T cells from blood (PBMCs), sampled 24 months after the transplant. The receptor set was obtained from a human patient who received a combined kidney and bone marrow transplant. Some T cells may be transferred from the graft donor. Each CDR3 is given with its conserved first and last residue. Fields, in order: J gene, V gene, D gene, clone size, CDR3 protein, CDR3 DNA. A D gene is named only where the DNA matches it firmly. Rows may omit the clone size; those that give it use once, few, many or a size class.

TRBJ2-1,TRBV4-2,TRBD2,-,CASSQGNRWRERSNEQFF,TGTGCCAGCAGCCAAGGTAATCGATGGCGGGAGAGGAGCAATGAGCAGTTCTTC
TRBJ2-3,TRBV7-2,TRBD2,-,CASIRRGGLPPWYF,TGTGCCAGCATAAGGCGGGGGGGCCTTCCCCCCTGGTATTTT
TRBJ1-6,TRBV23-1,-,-,CASSQSGLSPLHF,TGCGCCAGCAGTCAATCGGGACTATCACCCCTCCACTTT
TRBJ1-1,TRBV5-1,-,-,CASRVTGLNTEAFF,TGCGCCAGCAGGGTTACAGGGTTGAACACTGAAGCTTTCTTT
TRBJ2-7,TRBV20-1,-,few,CSARVSYGQYF,TGCAGTGCTAGAGTATCTTACGGGCAGTACTTC
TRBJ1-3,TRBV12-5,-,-,CASGLKPKERTDSGNTIYF,TGTGCTAGTGGTTTGAAACCTAAAGAGCGGACAGACTCTGGAAACACCATATATTTT
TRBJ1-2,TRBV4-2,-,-,CASSQDRRPGYTF,TGTGCCAGCAGCCAAGATCGCAGGCCGGGCTACACCTTC
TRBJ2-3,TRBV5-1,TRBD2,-,CASSLLAGGPGDTQYF,TGCGCCAGCAGCTTGTTAGCGGGGGGCCCTGGAGATACGCAGTATTTT
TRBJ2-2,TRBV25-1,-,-,CASSETHRARTGELFF,TGTGCCAGCAGTGAAACACACAGGGCGAGGACCGGGGAGCTGTTTTTT
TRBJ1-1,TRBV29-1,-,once,CSVGLSGTEAFF,TGCAGCGTGGGACTGAGCGGCACTGAAGCTTTCTTT
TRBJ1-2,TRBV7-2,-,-,CASRSWGPSNYGYTF,TGTGCCAGCAGGTCCTGGGGCCCCTCTAACTATGGCTACACCTTC
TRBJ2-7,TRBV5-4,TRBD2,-,CASRASGRGYEQYF,TGTGCCAGCAGAGCTAGCGGGAGGGGATACGAGCAGTACTTC
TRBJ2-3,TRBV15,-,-,CATSRGGFTDTQYF,TGTGCCACCAGCAGAGGAGGGTTTACAGATACGCAGTATTTT
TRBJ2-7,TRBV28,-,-,CASRQGSYEQYF,TGTGCCAGCAGACAGGGTTCCTACGAGCAGTACTTC
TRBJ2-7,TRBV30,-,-,CAWGGGGTSYEQYF,TGTGCCTGGGGGGGTGGCGGGACCTCCTACGAGCAGTACTTC
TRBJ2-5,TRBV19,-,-,CASSTALVIQETQYF,TGTGCCAGTAGTACCGCACTTGTGATACAAGAGACCCAGTACTTC
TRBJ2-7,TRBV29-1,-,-,CSAGILGDNYEQYF,TGCAGCGCCGGGATTCTCGGGGACAACTACGAGCAGTACTTC
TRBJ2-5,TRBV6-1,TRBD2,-,CASCSGGWETQYF,TGTGCCAGCTGTAGCGGGGGGTGGGAGACCCAGTACTTC
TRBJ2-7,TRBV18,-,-,CASSPGSGGDIGSRSSYEQYF,TGTGCCAGCTCACCCGGCAGCGGAGGTGACATAGGCTCCCGATCGTCCTACGAGCAGTACTTC
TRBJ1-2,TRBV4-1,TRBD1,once,CASSQQGAYRGYTF,TGCGCCAGCAGCCAACAGGGGGCTTATAGAGGCTACACCTTC
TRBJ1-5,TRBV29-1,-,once,CSVGQYNQPQHF,TGCAGCGTTGGCCAGTACAATCAGCCCCAGCATTTT
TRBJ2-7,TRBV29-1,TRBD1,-,CSVTGVGYEQYF,TGCAGCGTTACAGGGGTTGGTTACGAGCAGTACTTC
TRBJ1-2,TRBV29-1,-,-,CSVEVTNRAGYTF,TGCAGCGTTGAAGTGACGAACAGGGCCGGCTACACCTTC
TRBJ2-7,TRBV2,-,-,CASSQQGKAGYEQYF,TGTGCCAGCAGTCAACAGGGTAAAGCCGGCTACGAGCAGTACTTC
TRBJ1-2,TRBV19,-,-,CASSIGTWARANYGYTF,TGTGCCAGTAGTATAGGTACATGGGCAAGAGCTAACTATGGCTACACCTTC
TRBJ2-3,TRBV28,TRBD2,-,CASSLPARWAGGRDTQYF,TGTGCCAGCAGTTTACCGGCTCGCTGGGCGGGGGGGAGAGATACGCAGTATTTT
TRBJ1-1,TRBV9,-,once,CASSVREGGVNTEAFF,TGTGCCAGCAGCGTAAGGGAGGGGGGTGTGAACACTGAAGCTTTCTTT
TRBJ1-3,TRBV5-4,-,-,CASRAAGDAGNTIYF,TGTGCCAGCAGGGCTGCGGGGGACGCTGGAAACACCATATATTTT
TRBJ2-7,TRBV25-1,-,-,CASSEYLSGYEQYF,TGTGCCAGCAGTGAATATTTATCGGGCTACGAGCAGTACTTC
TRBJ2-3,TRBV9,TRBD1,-,CANGTGNLTDTQYF,TGTGCCAACGGGACAGGTAACCTCACAGATACGCAGTATTTT
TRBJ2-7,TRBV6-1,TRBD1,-,CASTRDSTGGEQYF,TGTGCCAGCACCCGGGACTCCACAGGGGGAGAGCAGTACTTC
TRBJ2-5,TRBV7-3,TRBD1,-,CASSLTSGQGQETQYF,TGTGCCAGCAGCTTAACGTCGGGACAGGGGCAAGAGACCCAGTACTTC
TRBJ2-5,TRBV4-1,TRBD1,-,CASSSGQAETQYF,TGCGCCAGCAGCTCCGGACAGGCGGAGACCCAGTACTTC
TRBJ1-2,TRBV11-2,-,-,CASSLDGRRPLNYGYTF,TGTGCCAGCAGCTTAGACGGCAGGCGACCCCTTAACTATGGCTACACCTTC